This TCR beta chain originates from a study of T-cell memory formation after mild COVID-19. Study overall: In these data, TCR clusters were largely donor specific. Whole-study findings and limits: Several responding clones turned up in pre-infection memory, indicating that cross-reactive memory may have taken part.

TCRdb re-derived calls from the 5' RACE reads in MiXCR, one entry per CDR3 protein. The table includes about 500,000 distinct CDR3 sequences, just over 20% detected once. This clonotype was observed a handful of times. The antigen remains unidentified. The V gene lost 3 bases and the J gene lost 0 bases, with 20 bases spanning the gap. The CDR3 covers 17 residues. Germline V lookup: CDR1 DFQATT, CDR2 SNEGSKA (reference sequence). The gene calls are TRBV20-1 and TRBJ2-5; TRBD1 might be the D (5 bases). The sequenced sample consisted of PBMCs or a T cell subset sorted from them (not recorded which). The receptor was isolated from an adult woman who had mild COVID-19 (a few samples of this study predate the infection). Cell type and time point are not known. The CDR3 coding sequence is TGCAGTGCTAGCTTGGGCAGGGCCTACTATCACCAAGAGACCCAGTACTTC. Residues: CSASLGRAYYHQETQYF.